This T cell receptor beta chain was recorded in a study of T cells in Graves' hyperthyroidism and ophthalmopathy (dated by TCRdb to between 2018 and 2021). In terms of the full investigation: Peripheral blood samples were taken at initial diagnosis, before any treatment was given. To identify TCR V-J signatures that set the groups apart, the researchers used a discovery cohort of 100 patients, made up of some 41 with Graves' ophthalmopathy and some 58 with stable Graves' hyperthyroidism. The study also compared thyroid tissue and blood T-cell repertoires from several Graves' hyperthyroidism patients. An independent validation cohort of fewer than 20 hyperthyroidism patients and 17 patients who later progressed to ophthalmopathy tested prospective prediction of ophthalmopathy. After blood sampling, hyperthyroidism patients were treated with methimazole at a starting dose of 30 mg daily, and ophthalmopathy patients were treated with high-dose intravenous methylprednisolone. The approximately 97 discovery patients were randomly divided into training and test sets at a 7:3 ratio. TCR Vbeta CDR3 sequencing of 120 to 150 peripheral blood samples (over 40 ophthalmopathy, over 70 hyperthyroidism and approximately 17 progressor patients) is reported in the paper.

Ten or more counts support this clonotype. Its antigen is currently not known. The input lacks base qualities; no much larger clone sits a single base away. Amplification of TCR beta CDR3 regions was carried out from RNA transcripts. A first-round RT-PCR of the TCR CDR3 used the HTBI primer set with the Qiagen OneStep RT-PCR kit. A second multiplex PCR round built the libraries, followed by size selection and purification. The libraries were sequenced on an Illumina HiSeq2000 using paired-end 100 bp reads. Processing in the source paper ran as follows. SOAPnuke was used to process the raw data, throwing out any read that contained adapters or uncalled bases, had a mean Phred below 15, or lacked an exact constant-primer or identifier match. COPE v1.2.5 was used to merge high-quality paired reads, and clonotypes were defined as unique nucleotide sequences. Clonotypes were aligned to IMGT TRBV, TRBD and TRBJ reference segments using MiTCR v1.1. Only V-J combinations with frequency above 0.0001, covering about 99% of repertoires, were analysed. The TCS score was defined as F50 (clonal expansion) divided by E x V (chaos), with BLOSUM62-based TCRdist calculated between CDR3 peptides within each V-J. Welch's t-statistics and random forest reduced around 520 V-J features to about 13, which were used in a naive Bayes classifier (R e1071). TCRdb redid the processing of the public reads, applying fastp at Q25 and MiXCR, and retained in-frame beta chains. A single entry per CDR3 protein holds the most common genes and DNA from its merged rows. None of the V and J calls come from the authors' own analysis; TCRdb made them. Here the sample has a few hundred thousand distinct CDR3 sequences; approximately 14% occur a single time. The ten largest clones represent around 14% of the sample.

What the authors observed across the whole study: Most expanded thyroid clonotypes (frequency above 0.001) were also found in blood, which suggests that blood repertoires may mirror thyroid immune responses. In validation, progression to ophthalmopathy was predicted by the model with 55% to 71% sensitivity and about 72% specificity, a median of around 6.5 months before onset. In cross-validation, a model built on a 13 V-J signature told ophthalmopathy apart from stable hyperthyroidism with 87.88% sensitivity and roughly 81% specificity, and in testing the same model reached 80%/75%. No statistical method was used to fix the sample size in advance, and group allocation was not hidden from the investigators.

Stable Graves' hyperthyroidism was defined as no progression to ophthalmopathy during 18 months of follow-up. Hyperthyroidism patients were newly diagnosed, had a disease duration of under 2 months, and were aged 18 to 65 years. The study excluded patients with uncontrolled infections, other autoimmune diseases, pregnancy or lactation. Diagnoses were based on clinical symptoms, serum thyroxine and TRAb, thyroid ultrasound and orbital computed tomography. Ficoll-Paque density gradient centrifugation was used to isolate PBMCs from about 9.4 ml of fresh peripheral blood. Total RNA was extracted with Trizol reagent, and quality was checked on an Agilent 2100 Bioanalyzer. Sequencing was performed on blood. This clonotype was sampled from a woman aged 18-30 years with Graves' hyperthyroidism.

CDR3 loop: CSASRPGGVTEAFF. The DNA reads TGCAGTGCTTCCCGGCCGGGCGGGGTCACTGAAGCTTTCTTT. The V gene is TRBV20-1 and the J gene is TRBJ1-1; the D gene lacks a confident call. The V and J ends are trimmed by 5 bases and 4 bases, leaving 17 bases between them. CDR1 and CDR2 are drawn from the germline V gene (reference sequence): DFQATT, SNEGSKA. The CDR3 sequence holds 14 residues, the cysteine and phenylalanine included. Of the read, only the CDR3 DNA is kept; its 42 bases are in frame from base 1.